What follows are 32 T cell receptor beta chains derived from one specimen sequenced in a study of blood T cell repertoires in COVID-19. The assay was immunoSEQ multiplex PCR, and TCRdb's table has in-frame clones only and misses some. In the table there are approximately 400,000 clones, around 88% of which are singletons. Sequencing was done on a sample of peripheral blood. The receptors were gathered from a woman between 45 and 60 years old with COVID-19, enrolled during active disease.

This clone was picked up many times. The chain links TRBV2 to TRBJ1-2; 7 positions match TRBD1. Losses at the gene ends were 8 bases for V and 8 bases for J; bases not matched to a gene: 11. CDR3 size: 13 residues. Germline V gives CDR1 SNHLY, CDR2 FYNNEI. The CDR3 here is CASAGQYLGGYTF. CDR3 nucleotides: TGTGCCAGCGCGGGACAGTACTTGGGGGGCTACACCTTC. Drawing the rest from reference TRBV2 and TRBJ1-2, the complete variable domain is EPEVTQTPSHQVTQMGQEVILRCVPISNHLYFYWYRQILGQKVEFLVSFYNNEISEKSEIFDDQFSVERPDGSNFTLKIRSTKLEDSAMYFCASAGQYLGGYTFGSGTRLTVV.

This clone was seen a single time. Other nucleotide sequences in the sample specify the same CDR3. V gene TRBV29-1 combines with J gene TRBJ1-2, with TRBD1 identical over 7 bases. The CDR3 consists of 13 residues. The germline V gene encodes CDR1 SQVTM and CDR2 ANQGSEA. With 4 bases clipped from V and 3 bases from J, the junction kept 5 bases outside the gene matches. The CDR3 protein is CSVGQGSDYGYTF. The CDR3 DNA reads as TGCAGCGTTGGACAGGGTAGTGACTATGGCTACACCTTC.

A word on this clone: Mismatch with germline at one junction end may stem from a read error. V and J are TRBV5-1 and TRBJ2-4, with D possibly matching TRBD1 (5 bases). Per the germline V gene, CDR1 is SGHRS and CDR2 is YFSETQ. The CDR3 sequence is 14 residues long. CDR3 DNA sequence: TGCGCCAGCAGCTTGGATTCCTCCAAGGGGTGTTCTCTTTTC. This codes for CASSLDSSKGCSLF. Using reference TRBV5-1 and TRBJ2-4 for the parts outside the CDR3, the full variable domain is KAGVTQTPRYLIKTRGQQVTLSCSPISGHRSVSWYQQTPGQGLQFLFEYFSETQRNKGNFPGRFSGRQFSNSRSEMNVSTLELGDSALYLCASSLDSSKGCSLFGAGTRLSVL.

In regard to this clone: Other DNA sequences in the same sample also yield this CDR3. The genes are TRBV28 and TRBJ1-5; D is unresolved. Trimming left V 6 bases short and J 3 bases short, with 6 bases between. The germline V gene encodes CDR1 MDHEN and CDR2 SYDVKM. This CDR3 is 12 amino acids long. CDR3 loop: CASRTVNQPQHF. DNA of the CDR3: TGTGCCAGCAGAACTGTCAATCAGCCCCAGCATTTT.

The count of this clone is one. The chain joins TRBV4-2 to TRBJ2-4, with D possibly being TRBD2 (5 bases). This CDR3 is 13 amino acids long. Germline lookup yields CDR1 LGHNA and CDR2 YNFKEQ. V shed 3 bases and J shed 5 bases, with 8 bases lying between them. This CDR3 reads CASSHPGENIQYF. The CDR3 nucleotides read TGTGCCAGCAGCCACCCCGGGGAAAACATTCAGTACTTC.

The chain employs TRBV5-1 and TRBJ1-1, with D perhaps matching TRBD1 (6 bases). This CDR3 comprises 15 residues. The V and J ends lost 0 bases and 2 bases respectively, with 11 bases between them. Looked up from germline, CDR1 is SGHRS and CDR2 is YFSETQ. The CDR3 DNA reads TGCGCCAGCAGCTTGGCTTGGGGACAAAACACTGAAGCTTTCTTT. This gives the protein CASSLAWGQNTEAFF.

The chain links TRBV2 to TRBJ1-6; D uncertain. This CDR3 has 16 residues. CDR1 is SNHLY and CDR2 is FYNNEI in the germline V gene. The V and J ends lost 2 bases and 5 bases respectively, with 13 bases between them. CDR3 protein: CASSEHGPGNNSPLHF. The CDR3 nucleotides read TGTGCCAGCAGTGAACACGGGCCGGGAAATAATTCACCCCTCCACTTT.

This clone was counted between two and nine times. J is TRBJ2-1 and V is TRBV29-1; 7 nucleotides align to TRBD2. Germline V gene lookup returns CDR1 SQVTM and CDR2 ANQGSEA. The CDR3 contains 17 residues. J gave up 9 bases and V 1 base, and 18 bases lay outside the gene matches. CDR3 sequence reads: CSVEGGRGGKFAGEQFF. The CDR3 nucleotides are TGCAGCGTTGAAGGGGGCCGGGGAGGGAAGTTTGCGGGTGAGCAGTTCTTC.

The chain carries TRBV6-1 and TRBJ2-3, with D maybe TRBD1 (6 bases). Germline CDR1 MNHNS, CDR2 SASEGT. V lost 0 bases, J lost 1 base, and 8 bases lay in between. The CDR3 is made up of 15 amino acids. The CDR3 DNA sequence: TGTGCCAGCAGTGAAGCACGGACAGGCACAGATACGCAGTATTTT. Translation gives CASSEARTGTDTQYF.

This clone was seen just once. The V call is TRBV11-2, the J call TRBJ2-7; D is ambiguous. CDR1 and CDR2 from the germline V gene are SGHAT and FQNNGV. Trimming took off 5 bases at V and 1 base at J, with 9 bases between the two ends. The CDR3 covers 13 residues. The CDR3 here is CASSQSLSYEQYF. The CDR3 DNA reads TGTGCCAGCAGCCAATCCCTATCCTACGAGCAGTACTTC.

The CDR3 is CAWGSGGSPRNGYTF. The CDR3 DNA follows: TGTGCCTGGGGTTCGGGGGGCAGTCCAAGAAATGGCTACACCTTC. V gene TRBV30 combines with J gene TRBJ1-2; a weak D match, TRBD1 (6 bases). Trimming took 5 bases from V and 6 from J, leaving 22 bases between them. Germline loops: CDR1 GTSNPN, CDR2 SVGIG (reference sequence). This CDR3 is 15 amino acids long.

This chain links TRBV5-1 with TRBJ1-1; no definite D call. The CDR3 sequence is 14 residues long. Germline lookup yields CDR1 SGHRS and CDR2 YFSETQ. Deletions cut 0 bases from V and 1 base from J, with 7 bases between. The CDR3 DNA follows: TGCGCCAGCAGCTTGGAACTGAGGAACACTGAAGCTTTCTTT. Protein: CASSLELRNTEAFF.

The V gene is TRBV10-1, the J gene TRBJ2-2; tentatively, D is TRBD2 (5 bases). Trimming removed 6 bases at V and 9 bases at J, with 26 bases between. The CDR3 is made up of 17 amino acids. The germline CDR1 and CDR2 sequences are WNHNN and SYGVQD (reference sequence). The CDR3 DNA reads TGCGCCAGCAGCCCCCAGGCCGGGAATACGGTTAATCGGGAGCTGTTTTTT. The encoded protein is CASSPQAGNTVNRELFF.

This chain links TRBV18 with TRBJ1-3; D possibly corresponds to TRBD1 (6 bases). The CDR3 is 18 amino acids. Germline V CDR1 and CDR2: KGHSH, LQKENI. Trimming left V 1 base short and J 0 bases short, with 16 bases between. CDR3 in amino acids: CASSPRGGQKLSGNTIYF. The CDR3 DNA reads TGTGCCAGCTCACCACGGGGTGGACAGAAACTCTCTGGAAACACCATATATTTT.

The rearrangement links TRBV6-1 to TRBJ1-6, with 7 bases matching TRBD1. The V segment lost 0 bases and the J segment 10 bases; nucleotides outside the gene matches: 6. Germline V gives CDR1 MNHNS, CDR2 SASEGT. The CDR3 length is 15 residues. The DNA of the CDR3 is TGTGCCAGCAGTGAAGCCAGGGACAGTCGATCACCCCTCCACTTT. Its translation is CASSEARDSRSPLHF.

The V call is TRBV2, the J call TRBJ2-1; D may be TRBD1 (6 bases). The CDR3 is made up of 15 amino acids. Trimming stripped 1 base from V and 8 bases from J, with 15 bases between. CDR1 SNHLY and CDR2 FYNNEI come from the germline V gene. The CDR3 here is CASSEGQGSWDEQFF. CDR3 DNA: TGTGCCAGCAGTGAAGGGCAGGGGTCGTGGGATGAGCAGTTCTTC.

V is TRBV24-1 and J is TRBJ2-1; D perhaps matches TRBD2 (6 bases). Trimming removed 2 bases from V and 7 bases from J, with 14 bases in between. There are 15 residues in the CDR3. The germline V gene encodes CDR1 KGHDR and CDR2 SFDVKD. In nucleotides, the CDR3 is TGTGCCACCAGTGATTCTGGCGGGGCTTATAATGAGCAGTTCTTC. Its protein product is CATSDSGGAYNEQFF.

The chain combines TRBV25-1 with TRBJ1-2, with a possible D match to TRBD1 (5 bases). Trimming removed 3 bases from V and 0 bases from J, with 11 bases in between. The CDR3 extends over 15 amino acids. CDR1 and CDR2 from the germline V gene are MGHDK and SYGVNS. This chain's CDR3 is CASSDGRGSNYGYTF. DNA of the CDR3: TGTGCCAGCAGTGATGGGAGGGGATCTAACTATGGCTACACCTTC.

This clone occurred once. The chain has TRBV11-2 and TRBJ2-7; weak D call: TRBD2 (5 bases). Germline V gene sequence: CDR1 SGHAT, CDR2 FQNNGV. V dropped 2 bases and J dropped 5 bases, with 13 bases sitting between them. CDR3 length: 14 amino acids. This chain's CDR3 is CASSLRGIEDEQYF. The CDR3 bases are TGTGCCAGCAGCTTAAGAGGGATTGAGGACGAGCAGTACTTC.

The rearrangement joins TRBV7-9 to TRBJ1-4; D ambiguous. From germline, CDR1 is SEHNR and CDR2 FQNEAQ (reference sequence). The CDR3 is 12 amino acids. Trimming took off 5 bases at V and 12 bases at J, with 13 bases between the two ends. CDR3 DNA: TGTGCCAGCAGCGAATCGACGGGTGAACTGTTTTTT. Translated, it gives CASSESTGELFF.

The V call is TRBV18, the J call TRBJ2-3; 8 bases are shared with TRBD2. The V gene end was trimmed by 1 base and the J gene end by 0 bases; junction bases not matched to a gene: 3. Per germline, CDR1 KGHSH and CDR2 LQKENI. The CDR3 sequence is 16 residues long. This CDR3 reads CASSPLAGSSTDTQYF. The CDR3 nucleotides read TGTGCCAGCTCACCACTAGCGGGGTCTAGCACAGATACGCAGTATTTT.

The V and J genes are TRBV11-2 and TRBJ1-4; no clear D gene. Germline V CDR1 and CDR2: SGHAT, FQNNGV. The CDR3 consists of 19 residues. Trimming shortened V by 5 bases and J by 8 bases, and 30 bases separated the two germline ends. Written as DNA, the CDR3 is TGTGCCAGCAGCCCCCTCACGGTTAGGACTTACGGCATAGGAGAAAAACTGTTTTTT. Translation: CASSPLTVRTYGIGEKLFF.

This clone was observed a few times. The V gene is TRBV4-2, the J gene TRBJ2-7, with 11 bases that match TRBD2. After removal of 1 base from V and 5 bases from J, the junction contained 4 bases not matched to a gene. The germline V gene has CDR1 LGHNA and CDR2 YNFKEQ. This CDR3 comprises 15 residues. The CDR3 here is CASSQVTSGGNEQYF. CDR3 DNA: TGTGCCAGCAGCCAAGTCACTAGCGGGGGAAACGAGCAGTACTTC.

This clone occurred a few times. The genes are TRBV13 and TRBJ2-2; 9 bases are a match to TRBD2. The CDR3 is 15 residues long. V shed 5 bases and J 6 bases; nucleotides not matched to a gene: 7. CDR1 is PRHDT and CDR2 is FYEKMQ in the germline V gene (reference sequence). The CDR3 is CASSEGTSRAGELFF. The CDR3 bases are TGTGCCAGCAGCGAAGGGACTAGCAGAGCCGGGGAGCTGTTTTTT. Looking up the rest from reference TRBV13 and TRBJ2-2 gives the full variable domain: AAGVIQSPRHLIKEKRETATLKCYPIPRHDTVYWYQQGPGQDPQFLISFYEKMQSDKGSIPDRFSAQQFSDYHSELNMSSLELGDSALYFCASSEGTSRAGELFFGEGSRLTVL.

J is TRBJ1-2 and V is TRBV5-8, with D tentatively TRBD1 (6 bases). CDR3 size: 17 residues. CDR1 and CDR2 (germline): SGHTS, YDEGEE. Trimming removed 4 bases from V and 8 bases from J, with 27 bases in between. CDR3 sequence: CASSVIRFSNRARGYTF. The CDR3 bases are TGTGCCAGCAGCGTAATCCGGTTTTCAAACAGGGCTCGCGGCTACACCTTC.

Only a few counts were recorded for this clone. The rearrangement joins TRBV6-6 to TRBJ1-6; 7 nucleotides agree with TRBD1. After removal of 6 bases from V and 5 bases from J, the junction contained 7 bases not matched to a gene. Germline CDR1 and CDR2: MNHNY and SVGAGI (reference sequence). The CDR3 consists of 15 residues. CDR3 residues: CASRPGQVNNSPLHF. CDR3 coding DNA: TGTGCCAGCAGACCCGGACAGGTCAATAATTCACCCCTCCACTTT.

The chain joins TRBV5-6 to TRBJ2-1; TRBD2 matches at 7 bases. The CDR3 covers 15 residues. Unmatched junction bases numbered 8, after V lost 4 bases and J lost 4 bases. Per the germline V gene, CDR1 is SGHDT and CDR2 is YYEEEE. This CDR3 is CASSQPGEGYNEQFF. DNA for the CDR3: TGTGCCAGCAGCCAGCCGGGGGAGGGTTACAATGAGCAGTTCTTC. Variable domain in full (rest from reference TRBV5-6 and TRBJ2-1): DAGVTQSPTHLIKTRGQQVTLRCSPKSGHDTVSWYQQALGQGPQFIFQYYEEEERQRGNFPDRFSGHQFPNYSSELNVNALLLGDSALYLCASSQPGEGYNEQFFGPGTRLTVL.

The V call is TRBV3-1 (or the pseudogene TRBV3-2), the J call TRBJ1-2; no clear D gene. The CDR3 spans 14 residues. Trimming removed 4 bases from V and 2 bases from J, with 11 bases in between. Looked up from germline, CDR1 is LGHDT and CDR2 is YNNKEL (reference sequence). The DNA of the CDR3 is TGTGCCAGCAGCCCCGGGATGGGGAACTATGGCTACACCTTC. Residues: CASSPGMGNYGYTF.

This clone was observed a few times. The chain carries TRBV9 and TRBJ2-1, with 11 positions matching TRBD2. V lost 2 bases to trimming and J lost 5 bases; unmatched junction nucleotides: 21. The CDR3 sequence is 21 residues long. CDR1 and CDR2 from the germline V gene are SGDLS and YYNGEE. CDR3 loop: CASSVPSRGSGGVMWDNEQFF. CDR3 coding DNA: TGTGCCAGCAGCGTTCCCTCTCGGGGTAGCGGGGGGGTAATGTGGGACAATGAGCAGTTCTTC.

The chain combines TRBV21-1 with TRBJ1-5; the D call TRBD1 from the table was never checked on the DNA. TRBV21-1 is a pseudogene. The CDR3 consists of 16 residues. Written as DNA, the CDR3 is TGTGCCAGCAGCCTTCGACAGGGGGGACTGAATCAGCCCCAGCATTTT. This gives the protein CASSLRQGGLNQPQHF.

This clone was observed a single time. The V and J genes are TRBV9 and TRBJ1-1, with TRBD1 matching 7 bases. Germline-derived CDR1 and CDR2 are SGDLS and YYNGEE. V dropped 3 bases and J dropped 4; count of bases not matched to a gene: 6. CDR3 length equals 14 residues. The DNA of the CDR3 is TGTGCCAGCAGCGCCGGAGGGGGCGGCACTGAAGCTTTCTTT. Translating it yields CASSAGGGGTEAFF. The full variable domain, rest sourced from reference TRBV9 and TRBJ1-1, is DSGVTQTPKHLITATGQRVTLRCSPRSGDLSVYWYQQSLDQGLQFLIQYYNGEERAKGNILERFSAQQFPDLHSELNLSSLELGDSALYFCASSAGGGGTEAFFGQGTRLTVV.

The gene calls are TRBV6-6 and TRBJ1-2; no clear D. V was clipped by 8 bases and J by 7 bases, with 17 bases between them. The CDR3 consists of 13 residues. Per the germline V gene, CDR1 is MNHNY and CDR2 is SVGAGI (reference sequence). The CDR3 is CASSGMLTSGYTF. The CDR3 DNA follows: TGTGCCAGCTCGGGGATGTTGACGAGTGGCTACACCTTC.